This T cell receptor beta chain was captured in a study of T cells in Graves' hyperthyroidism and ophthalmopathy. Amplification of TCR beta CDR3 regions was performed using RNA transcripts as template. Using the HTBI primer set, a first-round RT-PCR was run on the TCR CDR3. TCRdb ran MiXCR on the multiplex PCR reads and lists one entry per CDR3 protein. The repertoire holds hundreds of thousands of distinct CDR3 sequences, with around 13% as singletons. With a duration under 2 months, the hyperthyroidism was newly diagnosed in patients aged 18 to 65. The PBMCs studied were ones that came from 9 to 10 ml fresh peripheral blood. Study-wide results and caveats: Blood held most thyroid clonotypes expanded above 0.001 frequency. It was a median roughly 6.5 months before onset that the model predicted ophthalmopathy.

This clonotype showed up just a few times. No antigen is known for it. Trimming removed 2 bases from V and 5 bases from J, with 13 bases in between. Germline lookup yields CDR1 SGDLS and CDR2 YYNGEE. This CDR3 is 14 amino acids long. Material for sequencing was blood. The J gene is TRBJ2-5, the V gene TRBV9; tentative D call: TRBD2 (6 bases). The sequence derives from a woman aged 25-40 years with Graves' hyperthyroidism. The CDR3 sequence: CASSVGGPVETQYF. CDR3 in DNA: TGTGCCAGCAGCGTTGGAGGGCCGGTGGAGACCCAGTACTTC.